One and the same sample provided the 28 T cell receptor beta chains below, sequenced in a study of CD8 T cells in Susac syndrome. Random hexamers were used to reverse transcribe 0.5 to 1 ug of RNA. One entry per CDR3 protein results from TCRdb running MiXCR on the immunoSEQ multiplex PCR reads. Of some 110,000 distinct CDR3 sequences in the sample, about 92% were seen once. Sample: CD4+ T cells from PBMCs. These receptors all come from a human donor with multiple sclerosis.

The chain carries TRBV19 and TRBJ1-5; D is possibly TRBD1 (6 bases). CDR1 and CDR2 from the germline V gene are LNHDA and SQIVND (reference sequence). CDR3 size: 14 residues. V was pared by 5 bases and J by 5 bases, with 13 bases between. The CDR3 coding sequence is TGTGCCAGTAGTGAGGGGGATACCTATCAGCCCCAGCATTTT. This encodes CASSEGDTYQPQHF.

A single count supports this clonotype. The DNA of the CDR3 is TGTGCCAGCAGGCTGACGGACGACCTACGGGAGCAGTACTTC. Residues: CASRLTDDLREQYF. The rearrangement links TRBV7-2 to TRBJ2-7; D uncertain. With 6 bases removed from V and 7 bases from J, the gap between germline ends came to 19 bases. Germline values: CDR1 SGHTA, CDR2 FQGNSA. CDR3 size: 14 residues.

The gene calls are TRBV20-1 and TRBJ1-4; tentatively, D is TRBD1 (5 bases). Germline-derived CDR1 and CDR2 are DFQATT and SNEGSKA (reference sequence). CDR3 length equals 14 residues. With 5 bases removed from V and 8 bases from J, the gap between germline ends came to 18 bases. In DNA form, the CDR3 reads TGCAGTGCTGGCCCACGGGGGTCCAGGGAAAAACTGTTTTTT. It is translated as CSAGPRGSREKLFF.

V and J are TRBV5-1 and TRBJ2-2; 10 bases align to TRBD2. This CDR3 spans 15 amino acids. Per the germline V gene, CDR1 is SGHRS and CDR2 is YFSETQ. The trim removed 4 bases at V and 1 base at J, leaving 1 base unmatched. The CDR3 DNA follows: TGCGCCAGCAGCCCTAGCGGGGGGAACACCGGGGAGCTGTTTTTT. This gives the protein CASSPSGGNTGELFF.

CDR3: CASSFYIERQTDTQYF. CDR3 nucleotide sequence: TGTGCCAGCAGCTTTTATATCGAGAGACAGACAGATACGCAGTATTTT. The chain recombines TRBV5-5 with TRBJ2-3; weak D call: TRBD1 (5 bases). The germline V gene encodes CDR1 SGHKS and CDR2 YYEKEE (reference sequence). The V and J ends lost 2 bases and 3 bases respectively, with 16 bases between them. CDR3 length equals 16 residues.

This CDR3 reads CASTRRDEKLFF. DNA of the CDR3: TGTGCCAGTACGAGGAGGGATGAAAAACTGTTTTTT. This rearrangement joins TRBV19 to TRBJ1-4; D not certain. Between the trimmed V and J ends, which lost 7 bases and 6 bases, there was a span of 9 bases. The CDR3 is 12 amino acids. Germline V lookup: CDR1 LNHDA, CDR2 SQIVND (reference sequence).

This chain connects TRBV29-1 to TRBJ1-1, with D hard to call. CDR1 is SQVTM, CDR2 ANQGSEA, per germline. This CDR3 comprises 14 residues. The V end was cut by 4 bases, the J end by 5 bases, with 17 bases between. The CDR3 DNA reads TGCAGCGTTGTTGATCTCTCACTAGGGACTGAAGCTTTCTTT. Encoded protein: CSVVDLSLGTEAFF.

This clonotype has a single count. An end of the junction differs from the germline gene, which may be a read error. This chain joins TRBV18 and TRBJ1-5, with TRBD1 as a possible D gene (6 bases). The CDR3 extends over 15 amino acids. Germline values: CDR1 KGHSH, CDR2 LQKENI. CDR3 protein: CASSPQEGVFQPQHF. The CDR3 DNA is TGTGCCAGCTCGCCACAGGAGGGGGTTTTTCAGCCCCAGCATTTT.

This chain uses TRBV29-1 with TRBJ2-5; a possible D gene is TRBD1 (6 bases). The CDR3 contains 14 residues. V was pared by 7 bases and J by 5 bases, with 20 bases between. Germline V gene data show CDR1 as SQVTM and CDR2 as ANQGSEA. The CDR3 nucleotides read TGCAGCGCTGGGGGCAGGGCGGTTGTGGAGACCCAGTACTTC. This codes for CSAGGRAVVETQYF.

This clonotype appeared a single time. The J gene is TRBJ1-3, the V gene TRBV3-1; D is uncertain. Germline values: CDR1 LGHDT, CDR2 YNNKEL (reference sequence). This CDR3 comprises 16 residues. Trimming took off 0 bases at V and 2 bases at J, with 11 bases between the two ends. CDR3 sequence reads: CASSQDLGRAGNTIYF. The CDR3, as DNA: TGTGCCAGCAGCCAAGATCTAGGAAGGGCTGGAAACACCATATATTTT.

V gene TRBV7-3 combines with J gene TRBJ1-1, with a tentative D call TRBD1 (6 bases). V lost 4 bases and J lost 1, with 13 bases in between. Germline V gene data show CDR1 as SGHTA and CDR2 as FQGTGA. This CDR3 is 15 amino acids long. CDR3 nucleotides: TGTGCCAGCAGCTCTGGACTACAGGGGAACACTGAAGCTTTCTTT. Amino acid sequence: CASSSGLQGNTEAFF.

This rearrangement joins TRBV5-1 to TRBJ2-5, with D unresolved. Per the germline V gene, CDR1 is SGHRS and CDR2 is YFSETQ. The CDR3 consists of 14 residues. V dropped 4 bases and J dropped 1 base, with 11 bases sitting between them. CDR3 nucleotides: TGCGCCAGCAGCCAGGTTTCTCCCCAAGAGACCCAGTACTTC. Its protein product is CASSQVSPQETQYF.

CDR3 DNA: TGTGCCAGCAGCTTACACCGGGGAGAGACCACTGAAGCTTTCTTT. It specifies CASSLHRGETTEAFF. V gene TRBV28 combines with J gene TRBJ1-1; no firm D call. Germline lookup yields CDR1 MDHEN and CDR2 SYDVKM. Trimming left V 6 bases short and J 4 bases short, with 18 bases between. The CDR3 consists of 15 residues.

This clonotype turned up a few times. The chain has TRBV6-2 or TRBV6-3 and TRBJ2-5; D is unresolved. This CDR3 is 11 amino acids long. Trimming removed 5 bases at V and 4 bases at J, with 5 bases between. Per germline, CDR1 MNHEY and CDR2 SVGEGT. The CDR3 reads CASSVGETQYF. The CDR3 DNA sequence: TGTGCCAGCAGTGTCGGAGAGACCCAGTACTTC.

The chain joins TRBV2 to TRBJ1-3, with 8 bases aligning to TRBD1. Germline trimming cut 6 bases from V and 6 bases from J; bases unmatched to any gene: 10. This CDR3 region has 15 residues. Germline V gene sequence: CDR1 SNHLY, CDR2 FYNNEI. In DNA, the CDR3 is TGTGCCAGCAGCAACTCCCGGACAGGGCAAAACACCATATATTTT. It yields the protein CASSNSRTGQNTIYF.

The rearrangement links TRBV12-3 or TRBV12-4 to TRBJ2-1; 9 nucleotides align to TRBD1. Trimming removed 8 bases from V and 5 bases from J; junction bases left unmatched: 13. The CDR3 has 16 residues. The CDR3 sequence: CASGLRDREFNNEQFF. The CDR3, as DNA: TGTGCCAGCGGCCTCCGGGACAGGGAGTTTAACAATGAGCAGTTCTTC.

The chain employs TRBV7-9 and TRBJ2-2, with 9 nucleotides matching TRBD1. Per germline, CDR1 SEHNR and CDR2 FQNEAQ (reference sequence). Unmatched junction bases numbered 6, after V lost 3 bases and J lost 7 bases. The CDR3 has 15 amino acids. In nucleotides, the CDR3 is TGTGCCAGCAGCTTCGGGACAGGGTGGATCGGGGAGCTGTTTTTT. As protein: CASSFGTGWIGELFF.

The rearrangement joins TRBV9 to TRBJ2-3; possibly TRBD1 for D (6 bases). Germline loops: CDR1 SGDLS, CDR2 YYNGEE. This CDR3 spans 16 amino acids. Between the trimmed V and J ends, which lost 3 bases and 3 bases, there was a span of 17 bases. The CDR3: CASSERTALRTDTQYF. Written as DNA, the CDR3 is TGTGCCAGCAGCGAGAGGACAGCCCTGAGGACAGATACGCAGTATTTT.

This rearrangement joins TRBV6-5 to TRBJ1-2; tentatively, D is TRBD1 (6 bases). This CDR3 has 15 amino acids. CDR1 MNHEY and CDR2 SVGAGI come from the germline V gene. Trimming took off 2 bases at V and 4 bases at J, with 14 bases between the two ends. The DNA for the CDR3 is TGTGCCAGCAGTTACAAAACGGGGGCAGGCTATGGCTACACCTTC. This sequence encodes CASSYKTGAGYGYTF.

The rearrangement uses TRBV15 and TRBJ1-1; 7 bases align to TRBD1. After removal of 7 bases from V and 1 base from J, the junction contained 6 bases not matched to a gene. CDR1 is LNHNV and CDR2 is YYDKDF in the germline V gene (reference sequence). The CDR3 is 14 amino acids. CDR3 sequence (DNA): TGTGCCACCATCCGGACAGGATCGAACACTGAAGCTTTCTTT. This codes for CATIRTGSNTEAFF.

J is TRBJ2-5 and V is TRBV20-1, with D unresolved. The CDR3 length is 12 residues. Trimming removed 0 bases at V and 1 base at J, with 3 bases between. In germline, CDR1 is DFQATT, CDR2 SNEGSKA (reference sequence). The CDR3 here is CSAREIQETQYF. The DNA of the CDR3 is TGCAGTGCTAGAGAGATCCAAGAGACCCAGTACTTC.

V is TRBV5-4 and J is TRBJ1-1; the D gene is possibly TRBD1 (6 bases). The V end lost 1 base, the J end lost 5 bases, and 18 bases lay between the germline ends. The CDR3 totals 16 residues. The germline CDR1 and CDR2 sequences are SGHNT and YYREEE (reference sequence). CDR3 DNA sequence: TGTGCCAGCAGCTTGTTTGCGAGGGGGGCGCAAACTGAAGCTTTCTTT. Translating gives CASSLFARGAQTEAFF.

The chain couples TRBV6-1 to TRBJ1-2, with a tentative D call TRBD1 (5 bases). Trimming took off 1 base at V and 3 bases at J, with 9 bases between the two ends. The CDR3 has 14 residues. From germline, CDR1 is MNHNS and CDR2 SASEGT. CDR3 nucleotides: TGTGCCAGCAGTGAAGAAGACAGATACTATGGCTACACCTTC. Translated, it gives CASSEEDRYYGYTF.

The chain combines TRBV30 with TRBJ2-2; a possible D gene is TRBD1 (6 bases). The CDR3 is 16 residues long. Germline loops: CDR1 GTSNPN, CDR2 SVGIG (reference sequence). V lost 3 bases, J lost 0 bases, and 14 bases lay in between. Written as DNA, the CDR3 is TGTGCCTGGAGGGGACGAAGGACAGCGAACACCGGGGAGCTGTTTTTT. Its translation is CAWRGRRTANTGELFF. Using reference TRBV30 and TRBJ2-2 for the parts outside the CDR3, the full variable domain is SQTIHQWPATLVQPVGSPLSLECTVEGTSNPNLYWYRQAAGRGLQLLFYSVGIGQISSEVPQNLSASRPQDRQFILSSKKLLLSDSGFYLCAWRGRRTANTGELFFGEGSRLTVL.

The CDR3 protein is CASIRGVYSTDTQYF. The CDR3 DNA follows: TGTGCCAGCATCCGAGGGGTGTATAGCACAGATACGCAGTATTTT. The chain carries TRBV6-1 and TRBJ2-3; D assignment may be TRBD1 or TRBD2 (5 bases each). V gave up 7 bases and J gave up 0 bases, with 14 bases separating them. The germline V gene has CDR1 MNHNS and CDR2 SASEGT. The CDR3 loop spans 15 amino acids.

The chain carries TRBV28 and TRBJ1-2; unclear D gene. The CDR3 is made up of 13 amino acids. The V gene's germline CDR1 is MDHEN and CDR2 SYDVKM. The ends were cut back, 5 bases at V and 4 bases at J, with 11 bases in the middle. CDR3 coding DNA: TGTGCCAGCAGTCCAACAGTCGGCTATGGCTACACCTTC. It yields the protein CASSPTVGYGYTF.

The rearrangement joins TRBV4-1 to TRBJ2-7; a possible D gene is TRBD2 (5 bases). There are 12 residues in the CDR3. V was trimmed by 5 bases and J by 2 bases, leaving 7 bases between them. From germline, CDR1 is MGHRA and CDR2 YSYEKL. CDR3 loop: CASSEGPYEQYF. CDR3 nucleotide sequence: TGCGCCAGCAGCGAGGGCCCCTACGAGCAGTACTTC.

DNA for the CDR3: TGCAGTGCTAGCCCAGATACCTACTATGGCTACACCTTC. Translated, it gives CSASPDTYYGYTF. The chain combines TRBV20-1 with TRBJ1-2; no definite D call. The CDR3 loop spans 13 amino acids. V lost 3 bases, J lost 3 bases, and 11 bases lay in between. CDR1 and CDR2 (germline): DFQATT, SNEGSKA (reference sequence).